The 28 T cell receptor beta chains reported below all come from one sample, sequenced in a study of TIL therapy for anti-PD-1-resistant metastatic lung cancer (dated by TCRdb to the early 2020s). Using bias-controlled multiplex PCR with the immunoSEQ v3 hsTCRB kit, the TCR beta CDR3 regions were amplified from genomic DNA. This immuneACCESS table, as held by TCRdb, lists in-frame sequences with V and J called but not all clones. Of the missing ones, under half trace to an unresolved V gene in checked studies; the others have no known cause. A total of tens of thousands of clones appear in this sample, around 69% of them only once. Clones ranked in the top ten supply around 6.1% of the sample. The sample's time point, from its label and the paper: pre-treatment sample, taken before nivolumab and TIL therapy. The source was blood, collected at baseline. These receptors were obtained from a person aged 25-85 years with non-small cell lung cancer.

The rearrangement links TRBV5-4 to TRBJ2-1; D ambiguous. Trimming stripped 0 bases from V and 5 bases from J, with 3 bases between. The CDR3 has 12 residues. Germline V gene data show CDR1 as SGHNT and CDR2 as YYREEE (reference sequence). In nucleotides, the CDR3 is TGTGCCAGCAGCTTGGCAAACAATGAGCAGTTCTTC. It codes for CASSLANNEQFF.

The rearrangement links TRBV5-7 to TRBJ2-7, with D maybe TRBD2 (6 bases). TRBV5-7 is recorded as an ORF, its role being uncertain. Trimming cost V 7 bases and J 4 bases, with 12 bases left between them. The CDR3 length is 12 residues. CDR3 coding DNA: TGTGCCAGCGTAGCGGAGATATACGAGCAGTACTTC. Protein product: CASVAEIYEQYF.

In its sample, this clone was seen a few times. V gene TRBV10-3 combines with J gene TRBJ1-1, with 7 bases matching TRBD1. The CDR3 runs to 13 residues. V shed 10 bases and J 4 bases; nucleotides not matched to a gene: 9. The germline V gene has CDR1 ENHRY and CDR2 SYGVKD. CDR3 amino acids: CATQGDQGTEAFF. CDR3 in DNA: TGTGCCACCCAGGGGGATCAGGGCACTGAAGCTTTCTTT.

The sample holds a few counts of this clone. CDR3 in amino acids: CASSEPGLAGASEQYF. For the CDR3, the DNA is TGTGCCAGCAGTGAACCCGGACTAGCGGGAGCTTCCGAGCAGTACTTC. J is TRBJ2-7 and V is TRBV25-1; 13 bases match TRBD2. CDR3 length: 16 residues. From germline, CDR1 is MGHDK and CDR2 SYGVNS. V shed 2 bases and J 6 bases; nucleotides not matched to a gene: 7.

A few counts support this clone. The gene calls are TRBV4-2 and TRBJ1-4; 7 bases align to TRBD1. The junction had 8 bases not matched to a gene; V was cut back by 5 bases and J by 8 bases. This CDR3 has 14 amino acids. CDR1 and CDR2 (germline): LGHNA, YNFKEQ. The CDR3 loop reads CASSYLTGDEKLFF. The CDR3 DNA sequence: TGTGCCAGCAGCTACCTTACAGGGGACGAAAAACTGTTTTTT.

The rearrangement joins TRBV2 to TRBJ1-5; possible D gene TRBD1, 6 bases. The CDR3 spans 14 residues. Germline CDR1 is SNHLY and CDR2 is FYNNEI. Trimming left V 2 bases short and J 7 bases short, with 12 bases between. Written as DNA, the CDR3 is TGTGCCAGCAGTGAAAGGGGGGGGCACCAGCCCCAGCATTTT. This gives the protein CASSERGGHQPQHF.

The genes are TRBV10-3 and TRBJ1-1; TRBD1 is a possible D gene (6 bases). CDR1 ENHRY and CDR2 SYGVKD come from the germline V gene. V was clipped by 6 bases and J by 3 bases, with 11 bases between them. This CDR3 contains 13 residues. This CDR3 is CAIRGKGDTEAFF. The CDR3 coding sequence is TGTGCCATCAGGGGGAAGGGGGACACTGAAGCTTTCTTT.

This clone showed up just a few times. The J gene is TRBJ2-7, the V gene TRBV2, with TRBD2 as a possible D gene (6 bases). V lost 7 bases, J lost 3 bases, and 19 bases lay in between. CDR1 is SNHLY, CDR2 FYNNEI, per germline. This CDR3 is built from 15 residues. The CDR3 region has the DNA TGTGCCAGCACACCCAGGGCGGGGAGATTCTACGAGCAGTACTTC. Translation: CASTPRAGRFYEQYF.

This chain connects TRBV10-3 to TRBJ1-3; D gene ambiguous. V was shortened by 2 bases and J by 0 bases, with 8 bases between the two germline ends. The germline V gene encodes CDR1 ENHRY and CDR2 SYGVKD. This CDR3 has 15 amino acids. CDR3 protein: CAISEGVPSGNTIYF. CDR3 bases: TGTGCCATCAGTGAGGGGGTCCCCTCTGGAAACACCATATATTTT.

The J gene is TRBJ2-5, the V gene TRBV6-6; a possible D gene is TRBD2 (5 bases). The V gene lost 6 bases and the J gene lost 5 bases, with 22 bases spanning the gap. This CDR3 contains 16 residues. From germline, CDR1 is MNHNY and CDR2 SVGAGI (reference sequence). The CDR3 DNA follows: TGTGCCAGCAGCCAACGCCCGACCAGCCCGGGGGAGACCCAGTACTTC. Protein: CASSQRPTSPGETQYF.

This clone came up a few times. V gene TRBV15 combines with J gene TRBJ2-7; possible D gene TRBD2, 6 bases. This CDR3 comprises 17 residues. Germline lookup yields CDR1 LNHNV and CDR2 YYDKDF (reference sequence). The V gene lost 3 bases and the J gene lost 7 bases, with 25 bases spanning the gap. The CDR3 DNA sequence: TGTGCCACCAGCAGGTGGGGCAGTGCGGGGCTGCTGGGAGAGCAGTACTTC. Its protein product is CATSRWGSAGLLGEQYF.

This clone was observed a few times. The chain recombines TRBV28 with TRBJ1-3; the D gene is possibly TRBD1 (5 bases). The V and J ends lost 7 bases and 0 bases respectively, with 16 bases between them. Germline loops: CDR1 MDHEN, CDR2 SYDVKM. The CDR3 contains 16 residues. The CDR3 sequence is CASTLGWDRSGNTIYF. CDR3 in DNA: TGTGCCAGCACCCTGGGGTGGGACCGCTCTGGAAACACCATATATTTT.

This rearrangement joins TRBV5-1 to TRBJ2-7; no clear D. With 0 bases removed from V and 3 bases from J, the gap between germline ends came to 10 bases. The CDR3 is 14 residues long. Germline CDR1 is SGHRS and CDR2 is YFSETQ. As DNA, the CDR3 is TGCGCCAGCAGCTTGGGGGCCAGAGTCTACGAGCAGTACTTC. It is translated as CASSLGARVYEQYF.

J is TRBJ2-2 and V is TRBV7-3; D possibly uses TRBD1 or TRBD2 (6 bases each). This CDR3 region has 15 residues. Trimming cost V 5 bases and J 10 bases, with 20 bases left between them. CDR1 and CDR2 (germline): SGHTA, FQGTGA. The CDR3 DNA follows: TGTGCCAGCAGCCCGCTGGGCTTCGGGGGCGAGGAGCTGTTTTTT. Its protein product is CASSPLGFGGEELFF.

The V call is TRBV6-5, the J call TRBJ1-5; 9 nucleotides line up with TRBD1. There are 13 residues in the CDR3. V shed 6 bases and J 5 bases; nucleotides not matched to a gene: 2. Germline assignment: CDR1 MNHEY and CDR2 SVGAGI. The CDR3 is CASRRTGDQPQHF. CDR3 nucleotides: TGTGCCAGCAGGCGGACAGGGGATCAGCCCCAGCATTTT.

V is TRBV11-2 and J is TRBJ2-2; a possible D gene is TRBD2 (5 bases). The CDR3 has 14 residues. Trimming shortened V by 2 bases and J by 7 bases, and 11 bases separated the two germline ends. The germline V gene encodes CDR1 SGHAT and CDR2 FQNNGV. CDR3 nucleotide sequence: TGTGCCAGCAGCTTATTCCGAGGGTACGGGGAGCTGTTTTTT. Encoded protein: CASSLFRGYGELFF.

This sequence joins TRBV29-1 and TRBJ2-1; 10 bases line up with TRBD1. The J segment lost 6 bases and the V segment lost 7 bases, leaving 9 bases of the junction unmatched. CDR1 SQVTM and CDR2 ANQGSEA come from the germline V gene. The length of the CDR3 is 14 residues. The CDR3 loop reads CSALTGTGANEQFF. The CDR3 coding sequence is TGCAGCGCACTCACCGGGACAGGGGCCAATGAGCAGTTCTTC.

The chain recombines TRBV2 with TRBJ2-1; D perhaps matches TRBD2 (5 bases). Deletions cut 0 bases from V and 2 bases from J, with 17 bases between. The germline CDR1 and CDR2 sequences are SNHLY and FYNNEI. This CDR3 is built from 18 residues. The CDR3 coding sequence is TGTGCCAGCAGTGAAGCGTTGCGTCGGACTCCGACCTACAATGAGCAGTTCTTC. Translating it yields CASSEALRRTPTYNEQFF.

V gene TRBV4-1 combines with J gene TRBJ1-1; 7 bases align to TRBD1. V gave up 1 base and J gave up 5 bases; unmatched junction bases: 7. The CDR3 extends over 15 amino acids. CDR1 and CDR2 from the germline V gene are MGHRA and YSYEKL. CDR3 bases: TGCGCCAGCAGCCAAGGGAACAGGGGCTTAACTGAAGCTTTCTTT. Amino acid sequence: CASSQGNRGLTEAFF.

V gene TRBV7-9 combines with J gene TRBJ2-7, with a weak D call TRBD1 (5 bases). CDR1 SEHNR and CDR2 FQNEAQ come from the germline V gene (reference sequence). This CDR3 is built from 11 residues. Trimming shortened V by 4 bases and J by 6 bases, and 7 bases separated the two germline ends. The CDR3 region is CASSSGLEQYF. CDR3 sequence (DNA): TGTGCCAGCAGCTCAGGGCTCGAGCAGTACTTC.

V gene TRBV28 combines with J gene TRBJ2-2; D gene ambiguous. The CDR3 totals 14 residues. V lost 8 bases and J lost 7, with 17 bases in between. Germline V lookup: CDR1 MDHEN, CDR2 SYDVKM. The CDR3 loop is CASGPPGSVGELFF. The CDR3 DNA follows: TGTGCCAGCGGTCCCCCCGGGTCGGTCGGGGAGCTGTTTTTT.

The chain is built from TRBV19 and TRBJ2-2; D uncertain. The CDR3 has 14 amino acids. Germline V gives CDR1 LNHDA, CDR2 SQIVND (reference sequence). Trimming removed 10 bases at V and 0 bases at J, with 12 bases between. CDR3 in DNA: TGTGCCACCCCCAGCGCCACGAACACCGGGGAGCTGTTTTTT. It codes for CATPSATNTGELFF.

The chain joins TRBV9 to TRBJ1-1; D is undetermined. V lost 0 bases and J 1 base, leaving 10 bases between the germline ends. The CDR3 is 15 residues long. Germline lookup yields CDR1 SGDLS and CDR2 YYNGEE. CDR3 region: CASSVEEAPNTEAFF. The CDR3 bases are TGTGCCAGCAGCGTAGAAGAAGCACCGAACACTGAAGCTTTCTTT.

The chain links TRBV28 to TRBJ1-4; D remains unclear. Trimming took 6 bases from V and 8 from J, leaving 7 bases between them. Germline assignment: CDR1 MDHEN and CDR2 SYDVKM. The CDR3 has 11 residues. The CDR3 loop is CASRSREKLFF. The CDR3 DNA reads as TGTGCCAGCAGATCTCGCGAAAAACTGTTTTTT.

The chain is built from TRBV11-2 and TRBJ1-1, with 7 bases that match TRBD1. Looked up from germline, CDR1 is SGHAT and CDR2 is FQNNGV. The CDR3 runs to 15 residues. The V segment lost 2 bases and the J segment 4 bases; nucleotides outside the gene matches: 7. CDR3 residues: CASSLSFQGGTEAFF. CDR3 DNA sequence: TGTGCCAGCAGCTTAAGTTTCCAGGGGGGCACTGAAGCTTTCTTT.

There are a few counts of this clone. The chain uses TRBV5-6 and TRBJ2-7; a possible D gene is TRBD1 (5 bases). The CDR3 sequence is 12 residues long. Trimming cost V 4 bases and J 2 bases, with 7 bases left between them. CDR1 and CDR2 from the germline V gene are SGHDT and YYEEEE. The CDR3 loop reads CASSTGPYEQYF. In DNA, the CDR3 is TGTGCCAGCAGCACAGGTCCCTACGAGCAGTACTTC.

The J gene is TRBJ2-7, the V gene TRBV6-1, with 8 nucleotides matching TRBD1. CDR3 size: 15 residues. In germline, CDR1 is MNHNS, CDR2 SASEGT. J gave up 7 bases and V 2 bases, and 10 bases lay outside the gene matches. CDR3 loop: CASSEQPLRGREQYF. The CDR3 DNA is TGTGCCAGCAGTGAACAGCCCCTCAGGGGGCGAGAGCAGTACTTC.

This clone was recorded a few times. The chain joins TRBV19 to TRBJ1-5; no reliable D call. Germline V lookup: CDR1 LNHDA, CDR2 SQIVND (reference sequence). Trimming took 3 bases from V and 3 from J, leaving 6 bases between them. The CDR3 is 13 residues long. CDR3 amino acids: CASSIKNNQPQHF. The CDR3 bases are TGTGCCAGTAGTATTAAGAACAATCAGCCCCAGCATTTT.